This T cell receptor (beta chain) was retrieved from a study of cytomegalovirus exposure and HLA in healthy donors. Only in-frame clones appear in the TCRdb table, and some are missing; sequencing was by immunoSEQ multiplex PCR. The data show approximately 260,000 clones, around 85% seen once. The CDR3 has 15 amino acids. The germline V gene has CDR1 MNHEY and CDR2 SMNVEV (reference sequence). Trimming cost V 3 bases and J 2 bases; bases outside gene matches: 2. A note on this clone: Its specificity is unknown. This CDR3 is also generated by other DNA sequences in the sample.

Overall study findings and caveats: As confirmed in vitro, three CMV-associated chains were specific for CMV antigens. According to a subsequent analysis, TCR clusters from the first cohort were inclined to appear together in the 130 or so validation repertoires. Usually a TCR sequence was rare, but some public TCRs were found in many donors.

This sequence joins TRBV27 and TRBJ2-1, with TRBD2 matching over 9 bases. This receptor was identified in a woman aged 30 to 39 in good health and CMV-seropositive. Source material: PBMCs. CDR3 nucleotide sequence: TGTGCCAGCAGTTTGGTAGCGGGAGCCTACAATGAGCAGTTCTTC. Its translation is CASSLVAGAYNEQFF.